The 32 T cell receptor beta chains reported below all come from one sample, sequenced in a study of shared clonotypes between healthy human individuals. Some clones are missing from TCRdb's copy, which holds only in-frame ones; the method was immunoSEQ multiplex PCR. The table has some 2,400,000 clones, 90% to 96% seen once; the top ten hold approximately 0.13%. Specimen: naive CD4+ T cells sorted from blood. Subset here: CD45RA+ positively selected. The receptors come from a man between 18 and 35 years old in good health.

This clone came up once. The CDR3 region has the DNA TGCGCCAGCAGCCCTAGGTGGGTGGGGGGCGATGGCTACACCTTC. This encodes CASSPRWVGGDGYTF. The chain employs TRBV4-1 and TRBJ1-2; maybe TRBD1 (6 bases). The V end was cut by 4 bases, the J end by 6 bases, with 18 bases between. The CDR3 has 15 residues. The germline gives CDR1 MGHRA, CDR2 YSYEKL.

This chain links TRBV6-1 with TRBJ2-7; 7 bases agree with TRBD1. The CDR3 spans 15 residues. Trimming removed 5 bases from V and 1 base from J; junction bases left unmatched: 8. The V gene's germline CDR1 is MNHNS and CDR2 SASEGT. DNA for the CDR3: TGTGCCAGCAGTCGACAGGGCCCCCCATCCTACGAGCAGTACTTC. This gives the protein CASSRQGPPSYEQYF.

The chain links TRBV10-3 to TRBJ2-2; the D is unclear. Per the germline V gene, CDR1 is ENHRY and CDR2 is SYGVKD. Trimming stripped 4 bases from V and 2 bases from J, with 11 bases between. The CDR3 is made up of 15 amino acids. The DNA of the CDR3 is TGTGCCATCAGTGGAAGGCCAGGAAACACCGGGGAGCTGTTTTTT. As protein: CAISGRPGNTGELFF.

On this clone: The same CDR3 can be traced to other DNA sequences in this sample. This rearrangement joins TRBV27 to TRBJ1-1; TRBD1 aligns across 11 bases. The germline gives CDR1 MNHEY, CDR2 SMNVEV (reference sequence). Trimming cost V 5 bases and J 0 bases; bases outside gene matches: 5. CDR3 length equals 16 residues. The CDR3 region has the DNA TGTGCCAGCAGTCTTGGGACAGGGGGAATGAACACTGAAGCTTTCTTT. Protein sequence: CASSLGTGGMNTEAFF.

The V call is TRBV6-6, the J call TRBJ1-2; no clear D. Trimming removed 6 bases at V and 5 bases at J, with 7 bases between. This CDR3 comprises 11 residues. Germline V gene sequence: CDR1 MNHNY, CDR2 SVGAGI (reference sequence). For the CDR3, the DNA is TGTGCCAGCAGGGTCGAGTATGGCTACACCTTC. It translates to CASRVEYGYTF.

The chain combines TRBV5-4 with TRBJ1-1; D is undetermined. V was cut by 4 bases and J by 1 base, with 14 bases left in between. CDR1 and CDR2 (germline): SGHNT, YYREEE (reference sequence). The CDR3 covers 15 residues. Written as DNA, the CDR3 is TGTGCCAGCAGCGCAAACAGATTCCCGAACACTGAAGCTTTCTTT. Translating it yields CASSANRFPNTEAFF.

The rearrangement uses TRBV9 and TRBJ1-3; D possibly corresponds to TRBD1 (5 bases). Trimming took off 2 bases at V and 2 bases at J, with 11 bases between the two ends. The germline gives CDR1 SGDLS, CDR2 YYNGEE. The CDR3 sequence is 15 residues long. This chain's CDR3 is CASSVYAGAGNTIYF. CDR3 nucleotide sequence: TGTGCCAGCAGCGTCTACGCGGGGGCTGGAAACACCATATATTTT. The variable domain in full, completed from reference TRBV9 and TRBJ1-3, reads DSGVTQTPKHLITATGQRVTLRCSPRSGDLSVYWYQQSLDQGLQFLIQYYNGEERAKGNILERFSAQQFPDLHSELNLSSLELGDSALYFCASSVYAGAGNTIYFGEGSWLTVV.

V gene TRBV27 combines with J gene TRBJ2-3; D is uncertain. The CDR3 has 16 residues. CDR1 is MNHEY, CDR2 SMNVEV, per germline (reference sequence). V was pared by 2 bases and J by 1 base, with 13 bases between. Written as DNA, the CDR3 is TGTGCCAGCAGTTTAAATTGGGCTCCCCGCACAGATACGCAGTATTTT. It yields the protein CASSLNWAPRTDTQYF.

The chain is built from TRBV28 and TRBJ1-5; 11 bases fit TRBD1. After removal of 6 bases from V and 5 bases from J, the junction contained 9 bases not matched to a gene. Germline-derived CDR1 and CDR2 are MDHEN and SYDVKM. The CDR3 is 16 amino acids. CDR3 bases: TGTGCCAGCAGCCCAACCGGGACAGGGGGGGATCAGCCCCAGCATTTT. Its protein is CASSPTGTGGDQPQHF.

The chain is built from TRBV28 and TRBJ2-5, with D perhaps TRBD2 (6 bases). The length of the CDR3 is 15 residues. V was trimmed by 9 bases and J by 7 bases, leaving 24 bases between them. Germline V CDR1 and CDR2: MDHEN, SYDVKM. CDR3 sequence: CASTPGGAHPGTQYF. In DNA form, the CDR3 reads TGTGCCAGTACCCCGGGCGGGGCCCATCCGGGGACCCAGTACTTC.

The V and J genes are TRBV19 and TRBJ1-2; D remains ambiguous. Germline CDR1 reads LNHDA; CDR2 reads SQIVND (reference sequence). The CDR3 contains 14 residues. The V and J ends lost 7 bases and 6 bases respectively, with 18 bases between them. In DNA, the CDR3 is TGTGCCAGTACTCTGGATAGGAAGGTGGATGGCTACACCTTC. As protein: CASTLDRKVDGYTF.

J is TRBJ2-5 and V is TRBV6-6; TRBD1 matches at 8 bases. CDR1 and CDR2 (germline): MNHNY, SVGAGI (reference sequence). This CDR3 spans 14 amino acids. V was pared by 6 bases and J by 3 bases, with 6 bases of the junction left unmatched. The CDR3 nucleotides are TGTGCCAGCAGGCCTTGGACAGGGAAAGAGACCCAGTACTTC. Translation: CASRPWTGKETQYF.

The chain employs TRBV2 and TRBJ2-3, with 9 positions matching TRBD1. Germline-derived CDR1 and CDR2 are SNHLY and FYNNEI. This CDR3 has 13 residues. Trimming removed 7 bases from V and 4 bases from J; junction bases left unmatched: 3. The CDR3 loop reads CASKGQGPDTQYF. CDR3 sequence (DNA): TGTGCCAGCAAGGGACAGGGCCCAGATACGCAGTATTTT.

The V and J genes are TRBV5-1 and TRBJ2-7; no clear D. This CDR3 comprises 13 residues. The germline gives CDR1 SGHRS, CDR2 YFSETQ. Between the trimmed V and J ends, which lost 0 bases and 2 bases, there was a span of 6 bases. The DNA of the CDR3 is TGCGCCAGCAGCTTGGTAAAGCCCTACGAGCAGTACTTC. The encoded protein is CASSLVKPYEQYF.

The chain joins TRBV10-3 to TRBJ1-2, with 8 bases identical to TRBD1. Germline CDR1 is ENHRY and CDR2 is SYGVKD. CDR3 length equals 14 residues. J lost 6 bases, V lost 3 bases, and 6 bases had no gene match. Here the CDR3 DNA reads TGTGCCATCAGTGACGGAACGACAGGGGATGGCTACACCTTC. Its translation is CAISDGTTGDGYTF.

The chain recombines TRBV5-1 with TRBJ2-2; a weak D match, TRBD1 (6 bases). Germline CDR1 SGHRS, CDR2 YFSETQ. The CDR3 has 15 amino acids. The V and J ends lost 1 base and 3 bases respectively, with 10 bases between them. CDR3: CASSLTQGYTGELFF. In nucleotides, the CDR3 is TGCGCCAGCAGCTTGACACAGGGATACACCGGGGAGCTGTTTTTT.

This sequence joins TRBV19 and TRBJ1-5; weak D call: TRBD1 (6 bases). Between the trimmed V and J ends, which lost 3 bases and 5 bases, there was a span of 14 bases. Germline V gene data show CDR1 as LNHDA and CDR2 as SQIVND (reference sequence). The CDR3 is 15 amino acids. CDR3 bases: TGTGCCAGTAGTATCCCCAGGGGCGCGGATCAGCCCCAGCATTTT. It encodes CASSIPRGADQPQHF.

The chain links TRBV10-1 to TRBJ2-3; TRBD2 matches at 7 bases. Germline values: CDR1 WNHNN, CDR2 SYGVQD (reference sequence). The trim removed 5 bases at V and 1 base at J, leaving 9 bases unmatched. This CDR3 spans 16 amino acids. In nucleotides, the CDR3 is TGCGCCAGCAGTAATATAGCGGGTCCCGGCACAGATACGCAGTATTTT. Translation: CASSNIAGPGTDTQYF.

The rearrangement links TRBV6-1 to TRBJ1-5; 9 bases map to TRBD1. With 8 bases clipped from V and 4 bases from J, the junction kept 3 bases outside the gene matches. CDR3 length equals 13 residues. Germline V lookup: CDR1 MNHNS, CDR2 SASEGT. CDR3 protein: CASAGQGNQPQHF. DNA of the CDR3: TGTGCCAGCGCTGGACAGGGGAATCAGCCCCAGCATTTT.

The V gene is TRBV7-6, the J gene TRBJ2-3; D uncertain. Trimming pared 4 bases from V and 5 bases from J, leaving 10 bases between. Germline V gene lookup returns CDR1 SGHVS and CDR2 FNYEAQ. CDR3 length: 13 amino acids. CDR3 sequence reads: CASSSWEQDTQYF. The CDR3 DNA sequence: TGTGCCAGCAGCTCCTGGGAACAAGATACGCAGTATTTT.

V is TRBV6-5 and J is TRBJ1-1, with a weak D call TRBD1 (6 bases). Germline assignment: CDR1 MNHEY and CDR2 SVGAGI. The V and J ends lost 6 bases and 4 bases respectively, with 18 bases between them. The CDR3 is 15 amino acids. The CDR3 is CASRTSSRGGTEAFF. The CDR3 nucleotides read TGTGCCAGCAGGACCTCCTCCAGGGGAGGCACTGAAGCTTTCTTT.

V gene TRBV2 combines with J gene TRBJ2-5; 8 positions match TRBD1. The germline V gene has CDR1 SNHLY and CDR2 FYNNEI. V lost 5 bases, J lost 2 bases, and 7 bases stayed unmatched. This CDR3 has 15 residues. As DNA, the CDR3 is TGTGCCAGCAGTTCGACAGGGGCCCATCAAGAGACCCAGTACTTC. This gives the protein CASSSTGAHQETQYF.

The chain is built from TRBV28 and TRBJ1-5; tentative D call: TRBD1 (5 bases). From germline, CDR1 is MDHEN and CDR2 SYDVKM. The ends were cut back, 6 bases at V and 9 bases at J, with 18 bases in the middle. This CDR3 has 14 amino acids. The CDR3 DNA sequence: TGTGCCAGCAGCGACGGGGCCCTCGATCGGCCCCAGCATTTT. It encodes CASSDGALDRPQHF. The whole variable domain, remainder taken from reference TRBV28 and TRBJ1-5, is DVKVTQSSRYLVKRTGEKVFLECVQDMDHENMFWYRQDPGLGLRLIYFSYDVKMKEKGDIPEGYSVSREKKERFSLILESASTNQTSMYLCASSDGALDRPQHFGDGTRLSIL.

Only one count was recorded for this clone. CDR3 bases: TGCGCCAGCAGCCTAGCGGGCCAGCTTAACAATGAGCAGTTCTTC. It translates to CASSLAGQLNNEQFF. The chain employs TRBV5-1 and TRBJ2-1; 8 bases align to TRBD2. V gave up 4 bases and J gave up 5 bases; unmatched junction bases: 8. The CDR3 covers 15 residues. CDR1 is SGHRS, CDR2 YFSETQ, per germline. Together with reference TRBV5-1 and TRBJ2-1, the CDR3 gives the full variable domain: KAGVTQTPRYLIKTRGQQVTLSCSPISGHRSVSWYQQTPGQGLQFLFEYFSETQRNKGNFPGRFSGRQFSNSRSEMNVSTLELGDSALYLCASSLAGQLNNEQFFGPGTRLTVL.

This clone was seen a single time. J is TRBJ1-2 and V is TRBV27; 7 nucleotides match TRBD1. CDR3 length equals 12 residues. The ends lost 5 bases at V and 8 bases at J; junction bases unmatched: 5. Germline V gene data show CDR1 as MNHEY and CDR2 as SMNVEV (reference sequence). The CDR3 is CASSNHRGGYTF. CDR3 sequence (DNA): TGTGCCAGCAGTAACCACAGGGGAGGCTACACCTTC.

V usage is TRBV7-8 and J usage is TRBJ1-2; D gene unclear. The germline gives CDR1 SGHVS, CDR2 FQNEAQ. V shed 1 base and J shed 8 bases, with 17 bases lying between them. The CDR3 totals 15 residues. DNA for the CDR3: TGTGCCAGCAGCTTAGTCCTTACTTTCGCCGGAGGCTACACCTTC. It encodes CASSLVLTFAGGYTF. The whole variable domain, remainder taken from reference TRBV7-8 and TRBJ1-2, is GAGVSQSPRYKVAKRGQDVALRCDPISGHVSLFWYQQALGQGPEFLTYFQNEAQLDKSGLPSDRFFAERPEGSVSTLKIQRTQQEDSAVYLCASSLVLTFAGGYTFGSGTRLTVV.

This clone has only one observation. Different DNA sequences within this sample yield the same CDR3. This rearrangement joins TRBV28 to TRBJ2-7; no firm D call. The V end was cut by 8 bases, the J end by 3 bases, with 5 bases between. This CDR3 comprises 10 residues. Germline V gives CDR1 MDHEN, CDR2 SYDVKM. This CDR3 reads CASGYYEQYF. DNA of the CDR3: TGTGCCAGCGGGTACTACGAGCAGTACTTC.

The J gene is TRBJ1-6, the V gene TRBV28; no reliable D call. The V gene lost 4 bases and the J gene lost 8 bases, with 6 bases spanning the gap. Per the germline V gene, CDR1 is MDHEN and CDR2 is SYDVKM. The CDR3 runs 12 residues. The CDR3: CASSSQYSPLHF. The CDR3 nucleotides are TGTGCCAGCAGTTCACAGTATTCACCCCTCCACTTT.

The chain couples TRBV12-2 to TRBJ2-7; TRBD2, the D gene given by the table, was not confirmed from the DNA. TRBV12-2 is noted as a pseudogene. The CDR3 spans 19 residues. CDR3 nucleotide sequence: TGTGCAAGTCGCTTAGTTTCCCTAATTTCGACTAGCACCCCCTACGAGCAGTACTTC. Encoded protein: CASRLVSLISTSTPYEQYF.

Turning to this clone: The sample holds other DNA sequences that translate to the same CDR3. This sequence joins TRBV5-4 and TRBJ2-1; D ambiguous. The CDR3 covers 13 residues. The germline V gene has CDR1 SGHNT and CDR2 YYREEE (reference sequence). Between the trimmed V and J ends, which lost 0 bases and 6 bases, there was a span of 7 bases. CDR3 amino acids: CASSLGPSNEQFF. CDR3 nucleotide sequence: TGTGCCAGCAGCTTGGGCCCTTCCAATGAGCAGTTCTTC.

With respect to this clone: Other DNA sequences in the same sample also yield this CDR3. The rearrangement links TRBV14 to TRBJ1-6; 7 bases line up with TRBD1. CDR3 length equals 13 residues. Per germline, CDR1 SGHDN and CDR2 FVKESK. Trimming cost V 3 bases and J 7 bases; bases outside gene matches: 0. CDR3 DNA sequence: TGTGCCAGCAGCCAGACAGGGAATTCACCCCTCCACTTT. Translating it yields CASSQTGNSPLHF.

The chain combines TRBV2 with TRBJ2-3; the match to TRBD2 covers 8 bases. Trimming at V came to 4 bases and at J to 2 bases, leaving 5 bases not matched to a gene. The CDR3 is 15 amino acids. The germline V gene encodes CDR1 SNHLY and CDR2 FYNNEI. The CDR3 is CASSVAGGTTDTQYF. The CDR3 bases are TGTGCCAGCAGTGTTGCGGGGGGAACCACAGATACGCAGTATTTT.